The T cell receptor (beta chain) under discussion was sequenced for a study of T-cell reconstitution after alpha-beta-depleted transplantation in children. On this clonotype: What it binds is unknown.

Findings and limits, study-wide: After one year, T-cell counts and TCRbeta diversity mostly came from new T cells. Several hundred expanded graft clones reportedly were the source of alpha-beta T cells about two months after transplant. Some patients' high day-60 TCRbeta diversity was traced to surviving recipient T cells and thymic progenitors.

This sample's TCRbeta library carried unique molecular identifier barcodes. TCRdb re-derived calls from the PCR reads in MiXCR, one entry per CDR3 protein. The data show fewer than 550,000 distinct CDR3 sequences, about an eighth seen once. The V gene's germline CDR1 is MDHEN and CDR2 SYDVKM. This CDR3 has 16 residues. V dropped 3 bases and J dropped 0 bases, with 15 bases sitting between them. The sample consisted of PBMCs, mostly from graft donor cells, taken 180 days after TCRalphabeta/CD19-depleted stem cell transplant. This receptor was obtained from a female patient between 2 and 15 years old who had a stem cell transplant for aplastic anemia, so the T cells may come from the graft donor. The rearrangement joins TRBV28 to TRBJ2-7; no clear D. CDR3 sequence (DNA): TGTGCCAGCAGTTTGGTACCCAGCCACCACTCCTACGAGCAGTACTTC. Its translation: CASSLVPSHHSYEQYF. Full variable domain (missing parts from reference TRBV28 and TRBJ2-7): DVKVTQSSRYLVKRTGEKVFLECVQDMDHENMFWYRQDPGLGLRLIYFSYDVKMKEKGDIPEGYSVSREKKERFSLILESASTNQTSMYLCASSLVPSHHSYEQYFGPGTRLTVT.